The 32 T cell receptor beta chains below come from one sample, sequenced in a study of blood T cell repertoires in COVID-19. The data were produced by immunoSEQ multiplex PCR, yet TCRdb's version contains in-frame clones alone and is incomplete. The sample carries 300,000 or so clones, roughly 90% recorded once. The specimen was peripheral blood. These receptors were obtained from a woman in her 30s with COVID-19, enrolled during active disease.

The chain links TRBV28 to TRBJ2-2, with D possibly being TRBD2 (5 bases). V was pared by 5 bases and J by 4 bases, with 8 bases between. The CDR3 spans 13 residues. Per the germline V gene, CDR1 is MDHEN and CDR2 is SYDVKM. The CDR3 sequence: CASSPGLTGELFF. DNA of the CDR3: TGTGCCAGCAGTCCTGGACTCACCGGGGAGCTGTTTTTT.

This clone was counted once. J is TRBJ1-5 and V is TRBV10-3, with unresolved D. V was trimmed by 2 bases and J by 0 bases, leaving 8 bases between them. This CDR3 is built from 15 residues. Per the germline V gene, CDR1 is ENHRY and CDR2 is SYGVKD. The CDR3 here is CAISETSISNQPQHF. For the CDR3, the DNA is TGTGCCATCAGTGAGACCAGTATTAGCAATCAGCCCCAGCATTTT.

The chain carries TRBV2 and TRBJ1-2, with TRBD1 matching over 8 bases. Germline V gives CDR1 SNHLY, CDR2 FYNNEI. CDR3 length equals 23 residues. The J segment lost 8 bases and the V segment lost 6 bases, leaving 38 bases of the junction unmatched. The CDR3 coding sequence is TGTGCCAGCAGGGGAGACAGGGGCAGGTTCCCACAGGGGCAGCGAAGGAAAGAGGAGGGCTACACCTTC. Protein product: CASRGDRGRFPQGQRRKEEGYTF.

The chain employs TRBV20-1 and TRBJ1-6; a weak D match, TRBD1 (6 bases). Germline CDR1 and CDR2: DFQATT and SNEGSKA (reference sequence). The CDR3 loop spans 14 amino acids. V shed 3 bases and J shed 4 bases, with 10 bases lying between them. The CDR3 DNA reads as TGCAGTGCTAGTGGGGGCCAGTATAATTCACCCCTCCACTTT. It translates to CSASGGQYNSPLHF.

V gene TRBV7-8 combines with J gene TRBJ1-2; TRBD1 matches 8 bases. V dropped 1 base and J dropped 7; count of bases not matched to a gene: 8. The CDR3 contains 15 residues. Per the germline V gene, CDR1 is SGHVS and CDR2 is FQNEAQ. CDR3 amino acids: CASSLVQGDLAGYTF. CDR3 nucleotide sequence: TGTGCCAGCAGCTTAGTACAGGGGGATCTAGCTGGCTACACCTTC.

The genes are TRBV6-4 and TRBJ2-1, with D perhaps TRBD1 (5 bases). CDR3 length: 13 residues. V lost 2 bases and J lost 10, with 12 bases in between. CDR1 is MRHNA and CDR2 is SNTAGT in the germline V gene. The CDR3 reads CASSDDSGREQFF. The CDR3 DNA is TGTGCCAGCAGTGACGACAGTGGTAGGGAGCAGTTCTTC.

This sequence joins TRBV3-1 (or the pseudogene TRBV3-2) and TRBJ1-1; tentative D call: TRBD1 (6 bases). From germline, CDR1 is LGHDT and CDR2 YNNKEL (reference sequence). V was cut by 4 bases and J by 1 base, with 22 bases left in between. The CDR3 consists of 18 residues. The CDR3 sequence is CASSRTTRTDLKNTEAFF. The CDR3 DNA follows: TGTGCCAGCAGCCGAACTACGAGGACAGACCTGAAGAACACTGAAGCTTTCTTT.

This sequence joins TRBV7-2 and TRBJ1-2, with unresolved D. Germline V lookup: CDR1 SGHTA, CDR2 FQGNSA. V was shortened by 3 bases and J by 4 bases, with 9 bases between the two germline ends. The CDR3 is 13 residues long. This CDR3 is CASSFPGGYGYTF. In DNA, the CDR3 is TGTGCCAGCAGCTTTCCCGGTGGCTATGGCTACACCTTC.

J is TRBJ2-7 and V is TRBV7-2, with D possibly TRBD2 on 6 matching bases. The V gene's germline CDR1 is SGHTA and CDR2 FQGNSA. CDR3 size: 15 residues. V was shortened by 1 base and J by 4 bases, with 14 bases between the two germline ends. The CDR3 is CASSLDRASVYEQYF. The CDR3 DNA reads as TGTGCCAGCAGCTTAGACCGGGCTAGCGTGTACGAGCAGTACTTC.

The V and J genes are TRBV7-2 and TRBJ1-3, with TRBD1 matching over 11 bases. With 5 bases clipped from V and 4 bases from J, the junction kept 7 bases outside the gene matches. The germline V gene encodes CDR1 SGHTA and CDR2 FQGNSA. CDR3 length equals 16 residues. CDR3 DNA: TGTGCCAGCAGCCCGGACAGGGGGCGCACGGGAAACACCATATATTTT. This codes for CASSPDRGRTGNTIYF. The whole variable domain, filled in from reference TRBV7-2 and TRBJ1-3, reads GAGVSQSPSNKVTEKGKDVELRCDPISGHTALYWYRQSLGQGLEFLIYFQGNSAPDKSGLPSDRFSAERTGGSVSTLTIQRTQQEDSAVYLCASSPDRGRTGNTIYFGEGSWLTVV.

The chain joins TRBV6-6 to TRBJ2-3, with 7 bases fitting TRBD2. Germline V gene data show CDR1 as MNHNY and CDR2 as SVGAGI (reference sequence). CDR3 length equals 13 residues. The junction had 7 bases not matched to a gene; V was cut back by 6 bases and J by 7 bases. This chain's CDR3 is CASSPNSGYTQYF. The DNA for the CDR3 is TGTGCCAGCAGCCCGAATAGCGGGTATACGCAGTATTTT.

This rearrangement joins TRBV30 to TRBJ2-5; D gene uncertain. Germline V gene data show CDR1 as GTSNPN and CDR2 as SVGIG (reference sequence). This CDR3 comprises 11 residues. V was shortened by 2 bases and J by 2 bases, with 3 bases between the two germline ends. The CDR3 protein is CAWSSQETQYF. CDR3 DNA: TGTGCCTGGAGTTCTCAAGAGACCCAGTACTTC.

The chain combines TRBV19 with TRBJ2-1; TRBD2 matches at 8 bases. CDR3 length: 15 residues. CDR1 and CDR2 from the germline V gene are LNHDA and SQIVND (reference sequence). Trimming cost V 4 bases and J 6 bases; bases outside gene matches: 8. DNA for the CDR3: TGTGCCAGTAGTAACCAAGCGGGAGCACCCAATGAGCAGTTCTTC. Its protein product is CASSNQAGAPNEQFF.

This clone was observed a single time. The V and J genes are TRBV13 and TRBJ2-3, with 7 bases identical to TRBD2. V was pared by 7 bases and J by 5 bases, with 6 bases of the junction left unmatched. Per the germline V gene, CDR1 is PRHDT and CDR2 is FYEKMQ (reference sequence). This CDR3 comprises 13 residues. CDR3 DNA: TGTGCCAGCAACCGACTAGCAAGAGATACGCAGTATTTT. Protein product: CASNRLARDTQYF.

The CDR3 sequence is CASSLSLGAYWFF. The CDR3 coding sequence is TGTGCCAGCAGTTTATCGTTGGGGGCTTACTGGTTCTTC. V gene TRBV27 combines with J gene TRBJ2-1, with D perhaps matching TRBD1 (6 bases). The CDR3 totals 13 residues. V lost 0 bases and J lost 15, with 15 bases in between. Germline CDR1 and CDR2: MNHEY and SMNVEV (reference sequence).

The genes are TRBV30 and TRBJ1-2, with 8 bases matching TRBD1. The CDR3 contains 14 residues. Germline trimming cut 3 bases from V and 4 bases from J; bases unmatched to any gene: 7. The germline CDR1 and CDR2 sequences are GTSNPN and SVGIG (reference sequence). The CDR3 sequence: CAWSAQDRGYGYTF. The CDR3 DNA is TGTGCCTGGAGCGCTCAAGACAGGGGCTATGGCTACACCTTC.

This sequence joins TRBV4-2 and TRBJ2-7; 10 bases are shared with TRBD2. With V trimmed by 0 bases and J by 6 bases, 5 bases remained unmatched. This CDR3 spans 15 amino acids. Germline CDR1 is LGHNA and CDR2 is YNFKEQ. The CDR3 spells CASSQEASGRGEQYF. CDR3 DNA sequence: TGTGCCAGCAGCCAAGAGGCTAGCGGGAGAGGCGAGCAGTACTTC.

The chain links TRBV7-9 to TRBJ2-1; tentatively, D is TRBD2 (6 bases). Between the trimmed V and J ends, which lost 4 bases and 9 bases, there was a span of 16 bases. Germline assignment: CDR1 SEHNR and CDR2 FQNEAQ (reference sequence). The CDR3 has 14 amino acids. CDR3: CASSYSVGGSEQFF. CDR3 nucleotides: TGTGCCAGCAGCTACTCCGTCGGGGGAAGTGAGCAGTTCTTC.

This clone has a single count. The rearrangement joins TRBV28 to TRBJ2-2; 9 positions match TRBD1. The CDR3 is made up of 14 amino acids. Germline V gene sequence: CDR1 MDHEN, CDR2 SYDVKM. Trimming took 5 bases from V and 6 from J; bases not matched to a gene: 4. The CDR3 loop is CASSPHRGPGELFF. CDR3 DNA: TGTGCCAGCAGTCCCCACAGGGGGCCCGGGGAGCTGTTTTTT.

This sequence joins TRBV4-1 and TRBJ1-2; D not certain. This CDR3 has 16 amino acids. V was trimmed by 1 base and J by 4 bases, leaving 16 bases between them. Germline values: CDR1 MGHRA, CDR2 YSYEKL. Here the CDR3 reads CASSQVRTDYLYGYTF. The CDR3 DNA sequence: TGCGCCAGCAGCCAAGTGCGCACAGATTACCTCTATGGCTACACCTTC.

This clone was picked up a small number of times. The rearrangement joins TRBV7-9 to TRBJ2-7; TRBD2 agrees at 8 bases. Germline CDR1 SEHNR, CDR2 FQNEAQ (reference sequence). The junction had 8 bases not matched to a gene; V was cut back by 5 bases and J by 2 bases. The CDR3 loop spans 15 amino acids. The CDR3 nucleotides read TGTGCCAGCAGCCCTGGAGTAGCGGGACCCTACGAGCAGTACTTC. It translates to CASSPGVAGPYEQYF.

The rearrangement joins TRBV29-1 to TRBJ1-2; no clear D. V was cut by 7 bases and J by 4 bases, with 13 bases left in between. CDR3 length equals 12 residues. CDR1 is SQVTM, CDR2 ANQGSEA, per germline. CDR3 residues: CSANRGIYGYTF. The CDR3 DNA reads TGCAGCGCCAACCGCGGGATCTATGGCTACACCTTC.

The chain uses TRBV30 and TRBJ1-6; perhaps TRBD1 as D (6 bases). Germline CDR1 and CDR2: GTSNPN and SVGIG (reference sequence). Trimming removed 5 bases at V and 4 bases at J, with 15 bases between. The CDR3 runs 15 residues. The CDR3 DNA reads TGTGCCTGGTCCAGCCGACAGGTTTATAATTCACCCCTCCACTTT. Translation: CAWSSRQVYNSPLHF. Looking up the rest from reference TRBV30 and TRBJ1-6 gives the full variable domain: SQTIHQWPATLVQPVGSPLSLECTVEGTSNPNLYWYRQAAGRGLQLLFYSVGIGQISSEVPQNLSASRPQDRQFILSSKKLLLSDSGFYLCAWSSRQVYNSPLHFGNGTRLTVT.

This rearrangement joins TRBV6-1 to TRBJ2-7; 8 bases are a match to TRBD1. V lost 3 bases, J lost 8 bases, and 15 bases stayed unmatched. The CDR3 loop spans 16 amino acids. Germline V CDR1 and CDR2: MNHNS, SASEGT. CDR3 sequence (DNA): TGTGCCAGCAGTGAGAGTCTGGCAGGGGGCGATTTGAAGCAGTACTTC. Its translation is CASSESLAGGDLKQYF.

The chain uses TRBV27 and TRBJ2-3; perhaps TRBD2 as D (6 bases). CDR1 is MNHEY, CDR2 SMNVEV, per germline (reference sequence). The V end was cut by 3 bases, the J end by 3 bases, with 13 bases between. The CDR3 runs 15 residues. DNA of the CDR3: TGTGCCAGCAGTTTCCGGTACGGGAGAACAGATACGCAGTATTTT. Translating gives CASSFRYGRTDTQYF.

This clone was detected only once. The chain has TRBV27 and TRBJ2-2, with D maybe TRBD2 (6 bases). V was trimmed by 3 bases and J by 0 bases, leaving 11 bases between them. CDR1 is MNHEY and CDR2 is SMNVEV in the germline V gene (reference sequence). The CDR3 loop spans 16 amino acids. The CDR3 loop reads CASSFLSGANTGELFF. The CDR3 nucleotides read TGTGCCAGCAGTTTTCTTAGCGGAGCGAACACCGGGGAGCTGTTTTTT.

The gene calls are TRBV7-9 and TRBJ1-1; 9 bases are a match to TRBD1. The CDR3 loop spans 15 amino acids. J lost 3 bases, V lost 4 bases, and 6 bases had no gene match. Germline CDR1 reads SEHNR; CDR2 reads FQNEAQ (reference sequence). The CDR3 nucleotides are TGTGCCAGCAGCTCCTACAGGGGGCGGGACACTGAAGCTTTCTTT. Translated: CASSSYRGRDTEAFF.

Of note for this clone: This sample includes further DNA sequences coding for the same CDR3. The chain employs TRBV15 and TRBJ1-5; 9 positions match TRBD1. CDR3 length: 15 amino acids. V was pared by 3 bases and J by 7 bases, with 7 bases of the junction left unmatched. CDR1 and CDR2 from the germline V gene are LNHNV and YYDKDF (reference sequence). The CDR3 DNA reads as TGTGCCACCAGCAGGGACAGGGGATTGGGCCAGCCCCAGCATTTT. It yields the protein CATSRDRGLGQPQHF.

The chain recombines TRBV11-2 with TRBJ1-1; TRBD1 is a possible D gene (6 bases). The germline CDR1 and CDR2 sequences are SGHAT and FQNNGV. The V gene lost 5 bases and the J gene lost 1 base, with 11 bases spanning the gap. CDR3 size: 14 residues. The CDR3 region is CASSLRGQNTEAFF. DNA of the CDR3: TGTGCCAGCAGCCTCAGGGGACAGAACACTGAAGCTTTCTTT.

This clone was counted at least ten times. The chain employs TRBV3-1 (or the pseudogene TRBV3-2) and TRBJ1-3, with 8 bases fitting TRBD1. With V trimmed by 4 bases and J by 0 bases, 2 bases remained unmatched. Germline V gene data show CDR1 as LGHDT and CDR2 as YNNKEL (reference sequence). This CDR3 is built from 15 residues. CDR3 nucleotide sequence: TGTGCCAGCAGCCGGACAGGGAGCTCTGGAAACACCATATATTTT. Residues: CASSRTGSSGNTIYF.

The chain recombines TRBV6-4 with TRBJ2-1; TRBD1 agrees at 7 bases. This CDR3 comprises 15 residues. Trimming took 4 bases from V and 1 from J; bases not matched to a gene: 4. Germline V gene sequence: CDR1 MRHNA, CDR2 SNTAGT. The CDR3 sequence: CASSVVQGSYNEQFF. The CDR3 DNA is TGTGCCAGCAGTGTGGTACAGGGGTCCTACAATGAGCAGTTCTTC.

The rearrangement joins TRBV28 to TRBJ1-1, with a tentative D call TRBD1 (5 bases). The V gene's germline CDR1 is MDHEN and CDR2 SYDVKM. This CDR3 spans 15 amino acids. V lost 3 bases to trimming and J lost 5 bases, with 16 bases between them. CDR3 nucleotides: TGTGCCAGCAGTTTGACAGCGGGTAGGACGACTGAAGCTTTCTTT. Translation gives CASSLTAGRTTEAFF.